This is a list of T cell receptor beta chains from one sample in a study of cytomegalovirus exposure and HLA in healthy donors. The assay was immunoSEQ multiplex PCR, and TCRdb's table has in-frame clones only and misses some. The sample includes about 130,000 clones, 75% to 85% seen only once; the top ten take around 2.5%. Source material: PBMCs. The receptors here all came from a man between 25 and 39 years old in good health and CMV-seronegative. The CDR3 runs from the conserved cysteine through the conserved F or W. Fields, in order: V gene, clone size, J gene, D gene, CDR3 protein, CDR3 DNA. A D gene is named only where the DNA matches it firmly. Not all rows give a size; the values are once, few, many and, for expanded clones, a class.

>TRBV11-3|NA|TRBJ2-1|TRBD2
CASRGLESINNEQFF
TGTGCCAGCAGGGGACTAGAAAGCATCAACAATGAGCAGTTCTTC
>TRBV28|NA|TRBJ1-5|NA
CASSLTAGSQPQHF
TGTGCCAGCAGTTTAACAGCGGGATCCCAGCCCCAGCATTTT
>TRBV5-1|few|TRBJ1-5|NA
CASSLGVVGNQPQHF
TGCGCCAGCAGCTTGGGCGTCGTGGGCAATCAGCCCCAGCATTTT
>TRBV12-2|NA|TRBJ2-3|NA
CASRSRETGSFKYF
TGTGCAAGTCGCTCTCGTGAGACAGGGAGTTTCAAGTATTTT
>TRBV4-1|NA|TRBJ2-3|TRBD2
CASSQDRLAGATDTQYF
TGCGCCAGCAGCCAAGATCGGCTAGCGGGAGCGACAGATACGCAGTATTTT
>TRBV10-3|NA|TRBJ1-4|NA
CAISEWSPGREEKLFF
TGTGCCATCAGTGAATGGTCACCGGGACGGGAGGAAAAACTGTTTTTT
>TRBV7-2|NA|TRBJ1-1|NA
CASSLQGMYTEAFF
TGTGCCAGCAGCTTACAGGGGATGTACACTGAAGCTTTCTTT
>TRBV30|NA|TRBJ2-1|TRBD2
CASVRGDSYNEQFF
TGTGCCTCAGTTCGGGGGGACTCCTACAATGAGCAGTTCTTC
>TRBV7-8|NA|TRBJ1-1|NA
CASSFNRNLDTEAFF
TGTGCCAGCAGCTTCAACAGGAATCTGGACACTGAAGCTTTCTTT
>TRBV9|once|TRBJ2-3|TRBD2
CASSVGTSGSTDTQYF
TGTGCCAGCAGCGTAGGGACTAGCGGGTCCACAGATACGCAGTATTTT
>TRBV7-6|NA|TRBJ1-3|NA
CASSPAGVGGSGNTIYF
TGTGCCAGCAGCCCAGCCGGGGTCGGGGGCTCTGGAAACACCATATATTTT
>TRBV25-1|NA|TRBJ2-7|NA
CASSDQIYEQYF
TGTGCCAGCAGTGACCAGATCTACGAGCAGTACTTC
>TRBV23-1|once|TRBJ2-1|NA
CASSQSADTYPYNEQFF
TGCGCCAGCAGTCAATCGGCTGACACCTATCCCTACAATGAGCAGTTCTTC
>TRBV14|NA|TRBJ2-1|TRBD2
CASSQTSSWASGRDEQFF
TGTGCCAGCAGCCAAACGAGTTCGTGGGCTAGCGGGAGAGATGAGCAGTTCTTC
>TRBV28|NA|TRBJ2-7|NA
CASSLTGYEQYF
TGTGCCAGCAGCCTCACGGGTTACGAGCAGTACTTC
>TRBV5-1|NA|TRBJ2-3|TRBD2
CASSARTSGMPQVPQYF
TGCGCCAGCAGCGCCAGGACTAGCGGGATGCCTCAAGTTCCGCAGTATTTT
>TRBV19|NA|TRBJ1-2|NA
CASSIDSVSYGYTF
TGTGCCAGTAGTATTGACAGTGTATCCTATGGCTACACCTTC
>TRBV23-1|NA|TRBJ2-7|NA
CASSQFSEQAIWSCPYEQYF
TGCGCCAGCAGTCAATTCTCGGAACAGGCGATCTGGTCCTGTCCCTACGAGCAGTACTTC
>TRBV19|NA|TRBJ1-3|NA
CASSLMLAYGNTIYF
TGTGCCAGTAGCCTGATGTTGGCATATGGAAACACCATATATTTT
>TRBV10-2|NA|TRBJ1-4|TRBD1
CASSGTGQGSSTNEKLFF
TGCGCCAGCAGTGGGACTGGACAGGGGAGCTCGACTAATGAAAAACTGTTTTTT
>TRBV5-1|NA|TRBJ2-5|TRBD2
CASSLLAGGGETQYF
TGCGCCAGCAGCTTGCTGGCGGGGGGCGGGGAGACCCAGTACTTC
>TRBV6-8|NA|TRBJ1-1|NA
CATHYRDLNTEAFF
TGTGCCACTCATTACAGGGACCTTAACACTGAAGCTTTCTTT
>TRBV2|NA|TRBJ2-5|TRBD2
CASSAISGRETQYF
TGTGCCAGCAGTGCTATTAGCGGGAGAGAGACCCAGTACTTC
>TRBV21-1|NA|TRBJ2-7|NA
CASSNPSLSRGRGYYEQYF
TGTGCCAGCAGCAACCCGTCCCTAAGCAGGGGGCGCGGTTACTACGAGCAGTACTTC
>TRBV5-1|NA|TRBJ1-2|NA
CASGREDGYTF
TGCGCCAGCGGGCGGGAGGATGGCTACACCTTC
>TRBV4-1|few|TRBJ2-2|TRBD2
CASSQAGLAGVGTGELFF
TGCGCCAGCAGCCAGGCGGGGCTAGCGGGAGTCGGGACCGGGGAGCTGTTTTTT
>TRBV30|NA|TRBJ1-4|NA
CAWSVNKGLEEKLFF
TGTGCCTGGAGCGTGAATAAGGGACTGGAGGAAAAACTGTTTTTT
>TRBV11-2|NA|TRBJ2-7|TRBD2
CASSLGTSEYEQYF
TGTGCCAGCAGCTTAGGGACTAGCGAATACGAGCAGTACTTC
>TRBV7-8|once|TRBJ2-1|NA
CASSPRRGQRGYNEQFF
TGTGCCAGCAGCCCCCGGCGGGGACAGAGGGGTTACAATGAGCAGTTCTTC
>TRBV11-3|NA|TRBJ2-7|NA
CASSSGGIWYEQYF
TGTGCCAGCAGCTCAGGGGGGATCTGGTACGAGCAGTACTTC
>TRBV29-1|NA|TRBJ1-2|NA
CSVGQGNYGYTF
TGCAGCGTAGGGCAGGGAAACTATGGCTACACCTTC
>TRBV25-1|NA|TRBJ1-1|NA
CASSEARGSNTEAFF
TGTGCCAGCAGTGAAGCGAGGGGGTCGAACACTGAAGCTTTCTTT
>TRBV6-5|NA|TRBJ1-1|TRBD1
CASSRDRDTEAFF
TGTGCCAGCAGCCGGGACAGGGACACTGAAGCTTTCTTT
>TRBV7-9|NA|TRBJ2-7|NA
CSSSLGFGQYF
TGTTCCAGCAGCCTCGGTTTCGGGCAGTACTTC
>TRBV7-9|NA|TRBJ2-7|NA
CASSLAGTGEQYF
TGTGCCAGCAGCTTAGCCGGGACTGGGGAGCAGTACTTC
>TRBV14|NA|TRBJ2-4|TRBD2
CASSQDLGGIKNIQYF
TGTGCCAGCAGCCAAGATCTGGGGGGGATCAAAAACATTCAGTACTTC
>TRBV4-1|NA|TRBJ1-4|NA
CASSQGFGEKLFF
TGCGCCAGCAGCCAAGGATTCGGGGAAAAACTGTTTTTT
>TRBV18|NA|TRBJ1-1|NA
CASSPIRDMNTEAFF
TGTGCCAGCTCACCGATACGGGACATGAACACTGAAGCTTTCTTT
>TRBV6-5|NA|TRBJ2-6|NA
CASRGGDSGANVLTF
TGTGCCAGCAGAGGAGGGGACTCTGGGGCCAACGTCCTGACTTTC
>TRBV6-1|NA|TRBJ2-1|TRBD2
CASSGKTSGHNEQFF
TGTGCCAGCAGCGGTAAGACTAGCGGGCACAATGAGCAGTTCTTC
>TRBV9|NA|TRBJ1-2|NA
CASSGTSGGYTF
TGTGCCAGCAGCGGGACAAGTGGGGGCTACACCTTC
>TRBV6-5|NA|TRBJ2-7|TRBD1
CASSRGGTGGYEQYF
TGTGCCAGCAGCCGAGGGGGGACAGGGGGCTACGAGCAGTACTTC
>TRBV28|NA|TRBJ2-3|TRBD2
CASSKLAGGGPDTQYF
TGTGCCAGCAGTAAGCTAGCGGGAGGGGGCCCAGATACGCAGTATTTT
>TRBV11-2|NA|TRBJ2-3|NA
CASSLTRGLSDTQYF
TGTGCCAGCAGCTTAACTAGGGGGTTATCGGATACGCAGTATTTT
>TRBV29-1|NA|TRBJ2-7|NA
CSVAKLEDYEQYF
TGCAGCGTTGCCAAGCTAGAGGATTACGAGCAGTACTTC
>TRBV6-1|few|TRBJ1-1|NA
CASSEWRAPSSNTEAFF
TGTGCCAGCAGTGAATGGAGGGCTCCTTCTTCGAACACTGAAGCTTTCTTT
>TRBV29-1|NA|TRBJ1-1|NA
CSGAGGTSVAFF
TGCAGCGGGGCGGGCGGGACCTCGGTTGCTTTCTTT
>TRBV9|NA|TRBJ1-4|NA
CASSGREAGEKLFF
TGTGCCAGCAGCGGGAGAGAAGCGGGTGAAAAACTGTTTTTT
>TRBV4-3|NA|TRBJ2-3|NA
CASSQIYGTDTQYF
TGCGCCAGCAGCCAAATCTACGGCACAGATACGCAGTATTTT
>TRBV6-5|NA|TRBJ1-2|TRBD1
CASSYGPLGTGMGYTF
TGTGCCAGCAGTTACGGTCCTTTAGGGACAGGAATGGGCTACACCTTC
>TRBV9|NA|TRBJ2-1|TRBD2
CASAPGLAGSNEQFF
TGTGCCAGCGCACCGGGACTAGCGGGATCTAATGAGCAGTTCTTC
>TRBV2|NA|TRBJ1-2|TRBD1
CASSPRTGGWSGYTF
TGTGCCAGCAGTCCACGGACAGGGGGCTGGTCTGGCTACACCTTC
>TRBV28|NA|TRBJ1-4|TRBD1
CASSLVGQGSEKLFF
TGTGCCAGCAGTTTGGTGGGACAGGGATCTGAAAAACTGTTTTTT
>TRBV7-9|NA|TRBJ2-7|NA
CASSLFTSKSYEQYF
TGTGCCAGCAGCTTATTCACGAGCAAGTCTTACGAGCAGTACTTC
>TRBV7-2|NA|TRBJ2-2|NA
CASSLGRAPFGELFF
TGTGCCAGCAGCTTAGGCAGGGCGCCATTCGGGGAGCTGTTTTTT
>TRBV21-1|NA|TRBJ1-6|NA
CASSKVDRGSPLHF
TGTGCCAGCAGCAAAGTAGACAGGGGATCACCCCTCCACTTT
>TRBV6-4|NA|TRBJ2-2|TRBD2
CARAVVLAGVGTGELFF
TGTGCCAGGGCGGTGGTTCTAGCGGGAGTTGGTACCGGGGAGCTGTTTTTT
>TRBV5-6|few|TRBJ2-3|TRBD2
CASSFSLGLAGSDTQYF
TGTGCCAGCAGCTTTAGTCTAGGACTAGCCGGCTCAGATACGCAGTATTTT
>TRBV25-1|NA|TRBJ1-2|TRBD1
CASSEAPGQGSCGYTF
TGTGCCAGCAGTGAGGCCCCGGGACAGGGGAGCTGCGGCTACACCTTC